This T cell receptor (beta chain) was captured in a study of blood T cell repertoires in COVID-19. About the research overall: Sources were T cells, B-cell-depleted T cells, or PBMCs; the material itself was cDNA or gDNA.

Residents of 24 US areas, aged about 18 to 89 years, made up the participants. Participant-reported clinical history was the basis for cohort assignment. As processed by the authors: Reference gene primer amplification gave nucleated cell count estimates. TCRdb keeps only in-frame clones here, not all; method: immunoSEQ multiplex PCR. V, J and clone size are taken as reported in that table, and D and trimming were inferred from the DNA itself. The sample has under 350,000 clones, 80% to 90% seen once; the top ten hold roughly 4.2%. Trimming left V 5 bases short and J 11 bases short, with 15 bases between. The germline V gene has CDR1 SEHNR and CDR2 FQNEAQ (reference sequence). The CDR3 runs to 12 residues.

The clonotype originates from a woman between 40 and 50 years old with acute COVID-19. Sequenced material: PBMCs or T cells enriched from blood (not recorded which). The rearrangement uses TRBV7-9 and TRBJ1-1; D not resolved. The CDR3 DNA reads TGTGCCAGCAGCCCGACCGGGAACATGGCTTTCTTT. This gives the protein CASSPTGNMAFF.